This paragraph reports one T cell receptor beta chain. These data originate in a study of blood T cell repertoires in COVID-19. Germline-derived CDR1 and CDR2 are SGHAT and FQNNGV. V lost 3 bases, J lost 11 bases, and 16 bases lay in between. The CDR3 is 13 residues long. This table comes from immunoSEQ multiplex PCR, and its TCRdb copy is limited to in-frame clones, with some not included. This sample has some 250,000 clones, with 75% to 90% found just once. The sequence was collected from a man aged 30-40 years who had recovered from COVID-19. Sequenced: peripheral blood. The chain recombines TRBV11-2 with TRBJ1-1; D is ambiguous. CDR3 coding DNA: TGTGCCAGCAGCTTTTTCGACGGCCGGAGCGCTTTCTTT. This sequence encodes CASSFFDGRSAFF.